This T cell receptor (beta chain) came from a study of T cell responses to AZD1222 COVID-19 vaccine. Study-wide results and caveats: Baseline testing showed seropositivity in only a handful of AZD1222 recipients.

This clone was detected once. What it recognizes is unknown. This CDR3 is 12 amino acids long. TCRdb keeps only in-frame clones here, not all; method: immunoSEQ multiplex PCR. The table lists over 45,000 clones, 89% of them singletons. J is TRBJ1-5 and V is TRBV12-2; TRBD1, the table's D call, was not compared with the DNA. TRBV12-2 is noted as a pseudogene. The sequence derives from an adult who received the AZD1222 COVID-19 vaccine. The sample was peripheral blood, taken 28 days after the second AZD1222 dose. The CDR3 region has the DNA TGTGCAAGTCTGAACAGGGGTCAGCCCCAGCATTTT. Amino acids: CASLNRGQPQHF.